The 8 T cell receptor beta chains given below trace back to one sample, sequenced in a study of blood T cell repertoires in COVID-19 (dated by TCRdb to 2018 to 2020). The library was made by the immunoSEQ multiplex PCR assay. The clones in this table, taken by TCRdb from immuneACCESS, are in-frame only. Not every clone is retained; where verified, under half of the shortfall comes from an unresolved V gene, and the cause of the rest is unknown. This sample holds over 75,000 clones; around 90% were observed only once. Roughly 1.5% of the sample comes from the top ten. Sequences were obtained from peripheral blood. The source of these receptors is a human donor with active COVID-19. The donor label of this sample is uncertain.

The rearrangement joins TRBV7-2 to TRBJ1-4, with 10 bases aligning to TRBD1. The CDR3 contains 15 residues. Germline CDR1 is SGHTA and CDR2 is FQGNSA. Trimming at V came to 1 base and at J to 8 bases, leaving 4 bases not matched to a gene. The CDR3 region is CASSLGGQGYEKLFF. The DNA for the CDR3 is TGTGCCAGCAGCTTAGGGGGACAGGGGTACGAAAAACTGTTTTTT.

This clone has only one observation. The V call is TRBV5-1, the J call TRBJ2-5, with D tentatively TRBD2 (5 bases). Per the germline V gene, CDR1 is SGHRS and CDR2 is YFSETQ. V lost 3 bases and J 4 bases, leaving 10 bases between the germline ends. The CDR3 contains 13 residues. The CDR3 coding sequence is TGCGCCAGCAGCTCCGGACTGAGAGAGACCCAGTACTTC. Translated, it gives CASSSGLRETQYF.

The V call is TRBV4-3, the J call TRBJ1-2; possible D gene TRBD1, 6 bases. Trimming removed 3 bases at V and 7 bases at J, with 18 bases between. This CDR3 contains 15 residues. Germline values: CDR1 LGHNA, CDR2 YSLEER. CDR3 sequence: CASSHQSAGAVGYTF. CDR3 coding DNA: TGCGCCAGCAGCCACCAATCGGCAGGGGCGGTTGGCTACACCTTC.

This clone was seen just once. The CDR3 sequence is CASSVGPSNEQFF. The CDR3 DNA is TGTGCCAGCAGCGTAGGGCCTAGCAATGAGCAGTTCTTC. V usage is TRBV9 and J usage is TRBJ2-1; the D is unclear. Trimming shortened V by 0 bases and J by 6 bases, and 7 bases separated the two germline ends. This CDR3 contains 13 residues. CDR1 is SGDLS, CDR2 YYNGEE, per germline.

This clone has a handful of counts. V usage is TRBV4-1 and J usage is TRBJ1-1, with D uncertain. There are 13 residues in the CDR3. Germline loops: CDR1 MGHRA, CDR2 YSYEKL. V was clipped by 4 bases and J by 4 bases, with 10 bases between them. The CDR3 region is CASSPPGSTEAFF. The CDR3 nucleotides are TGCGCCAGCAGCCCTCCAGGATCCACTGAAGCTTTCTTT.

The chain carries TRBV5-6 and TRBJ2-4, with 9 bases lining up with TRBD1. The germline V gene encodes CDR1 SGHDT and CDR2 YYEEEE. V shed 2 bases and J 0 bases; nucleotides not matched to a gene: 12. The CDR3 has 19 amino acids. The CDR3 DNA is TGTGCCAGCAGCTTCTCATTGACAGGGGGGATCCTAGCCAAAAACATTCAGTACTTC. Its translation is CASSFSLTGGILAKNIQYF.

The V gene is TRBV4-3, the J gene TRBJ1-1; tentatively, D is TRBD1 (6 bases). CDR1 is LGHNA and CDR2 is YSLEER in the germline V gene. CDR3 size: 16 residues. V lost 4 bases to trimming and J lost 1 base, with 16 bases between them. The chain's CDR3 is CASSRDILRGNTEAFF. CDR3 sequence (DNA): TGCGCCAGCAGCCGGGACATCCTCCGGGGGAACACTGAAGCTTTCTTT.

The CDR3 is CASSLSVNTGELFF. The CDR3 bases are TGTGCCAGCAGCTTATCAGTTAACACCGGGGAGCTGTTTTTT. The gene calls are TRBV7-7 and TRBJ2-2, with D unclear. Germline CDR1 reads SSHAT; CDR2 reads FNYEAQ (reference sequence). This CDR3 region has 14 residues. With 2 bases removed from V and 2 bases from J, the gap between germline ends came to 6 bases.